One sample yielded the 10 T cell receptor beta chains listed below, sequenced in a study of T cell clones after liver transplantation. Here immunoSEQ multiplex PCR was the method, and the copy in TCRdb shows in-frame clones only, minus some. The sample has 55,000 to 80,000 clones, roughly nine tenths seen once; the top ten hold 2.7%. Specimen: CD4+ T cells from blood, collected before liver transplant. These receptors came from a human donor who received a liver transplant.

The chain uses TRBV7-9 and TRBJ2-5, with 7 bases that match TRBD2. Germline V gene sequence: CDR1 SEHNR, CDR2 FQNEAQ (reference sequence). The CDR3 spans 18 residues. The J segment lost 0 bases and the V segment lost 4 bases, leaving 14 bases of the junction unmatched. In DNA form, the CDR3 reads TGTGCCAGCAGCTCCTCTTTCGGACTAGGTCCGTACCAAGAGACCCAGTACTTC. Translation gives CASSSSFGLGPYQETQYF.

The chain employs TRBV5-1 and TRBJ2-7; 12 nucleotides line up with TRBD1. V was pared by 9 bases and J by 1 base, with 8 bases of the junction left unmatched. The CDR3 runs 15 residues. Germline V gene data show CDR1 as SGHRS and CDR2 as YFSETQ. The CDR3 sequence is CATGTGGHTSYEQYF. As DNA, the CDR3 is TGCGCCACCGGGACAGGGGGCCACACTTCCTACGAGCAGTACTTC.

The rearrangement joins TRBV19 to TRBJ2-2; TRBD2 agrees at 11 bases. The length of the CDR3 is 15 residues. The ends lost 6 bases at V and 3 bases at J; junction bases unmatched: 3. Germline CDR1 and CDR2: LNHDA and SQIVND (reference sequence). This chain's CDR3 is CASSPGLADTGELFF. The CDR3 DNA follows: TGTGCCAGTAGCCCGGGACTAGCGGACACCGGGGAGCTGTTTTTT.

The gene calls are TRBV5-4 and TRBJ2-1, with no clear D. The V and J ends lost 3 bases and 0 bases respectively, with 13 bases between them. The CDR3 has 16 amino acids. The germline gives CDR1 SGHNT, CDR2 YYREEE (reference sequence). CDR3 nucleotides: TGTGCCAGCAGCTGGGCCGGGCCGAGCTCCTACAATGAGCAGTTCTTC. Residues: CASSWAGPSSYNEQFF.

The rearrangement uses TRBV19 and TRBJ2-1; TRBD2 matches 10 bases. The CDR3 totals 17 residues. After removal of 7 bases from V and 4 bases from J, the junction contained 13 bases not matched to a gene. Germline values: CDR1 LNHDA, CDR2 SQIVND (reference sequence). The CDR3 loop reads CASNPRSGRAPYNEQFF. The CDR3 DNA reads as TGTGCCAGTAATCCCAGGAGCGGGAGGGCCCCGTACAATGAGCAGTTCTTC.

This clone has only a few counts. CDR3 sequence (DNA): TGTGCCAGCAGCCACGGGGTTCAGGGGCAAAACACTGAAGCTTTCTTT. It encodes CASSHGVQGQNTEAFF. V gene TRBV4-2 combines with J gene TRBJ1-1; perhaps TRBD1 as D (6 bases). V shed 3 bases and J shed 2 bases, with 16 bases lying between them. CDR3 length: 16 residues. CDR1 is LGHNA and CDR2 is YNFKEQ in the germline V gene.

V and J are TRBV2 and TRBJ2-1; the D is unclear. CDR3 size: 11 residues. The V end was cut by 4 bases, the J end by 7 bases, with 5 bases between. Germline V gives CDR1 SNHLY, CDR2 FYNNEI. As DNA, the CDR3 is TGTGCCAGCAGTGTGCTGAATGAGCAGTTCTTC. This translates into CASSVLNEQFF.

The CDR3 loop reads CSVAGTGGSYEQYF. In DNA, the CDR3 is TGCAGCGTCGCCGGAACAGGGGGCTCCTACGAGCAGTACTTC. The chain joins TRBV29-1 to TRBJ2-7; TRBD1 matches at 8 bases. V trimming: 6 bases; J trimming: 0 bases; junction bases outside the gene matches: 7. The CDR3 covers 14 residues. From germline, CDR1 is SQVTM and CDR2 ANQGSEA.

The J gene is TRBJ1-5, the V gene TRBV29-1; D is ambiguous. V dropped 2 bases and J dropped 7 bases, with 12 bases sitting between them. CDR1 is SQVTM and CDR2 is ANQGSEA in the germline V gene. The CDR3 is made up of 13 amino acids. This chain's CDR3 is CSVESGLGQPQHF. The CDR3 DNA is TGCAGCGTTGAATCAGGTCTAGGCCAGCCCCAGCATTTT.

The chain recombines TRBV7-2 with TRBJ1-2, with unresolved D. The germline gives CDR1 SGHTA, CDR2 FQGNSA. Trimming cost V 5 bases and J 7 bases, with 11 bases left between them. The CDR3 extends over 12 amino acids. In DNA form, the CDR3 reads TGTGCCAGCAGCGACCCGAGAGCTGGCTACACCTTC. Its translation: CASSDPRAGYTF.